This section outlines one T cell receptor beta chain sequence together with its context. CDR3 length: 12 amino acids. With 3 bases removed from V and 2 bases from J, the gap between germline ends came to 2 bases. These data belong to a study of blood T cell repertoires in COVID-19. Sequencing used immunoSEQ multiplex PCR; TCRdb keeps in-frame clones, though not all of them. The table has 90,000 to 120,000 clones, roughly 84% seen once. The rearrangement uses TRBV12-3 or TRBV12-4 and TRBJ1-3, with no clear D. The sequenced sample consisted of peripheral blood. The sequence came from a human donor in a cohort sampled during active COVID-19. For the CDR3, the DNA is TGTGCCAGCAGTTTCGCTGGAAACACCATATATTTT. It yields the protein CASSFAGNTIYF.